The 21 T cell receptor beta chains reported below all come from one sample, sequenced in a study of blood T cell repertoires in COVID-19 (dated by TCRdb to between 2020 and 2021). Libraries were prepared through the immunoSEQ multiplex PCR assay. In its TCRdb copy, this immuneACCESS table keeps in-frame sequences only and misses some clones. Where compared with another copy, unresolved V genes explain less than half of these, and the others have no known cause. This sample has roughly 230,000 clones in its table, and about 85% of those were observed once. Of the sample, about 0.93% falls within the top ten clones. The source material was peripheral blood. These receptors were collected from a man aged 40-55 years with acute or convalescent COVID-19.

The CDR3 bases are TGTGCCAGCAGTTACAACGGACAACCAGGCTACACCTTC. Encoded protein: CASSYNGQPGYTF. V and J are TRBV6-5 and TRBJ1-2; tentative D call: TRBD1 (5 bases). CDR1 is MNHEY and CDR2 is SVGAGI in the germline V gene. The CDR3 contains 13 residues. V was shortened by 2 bases and J by 8 bases, with 12 bases between the two germline ends.

The sample holds one count of this clone. The chain has TRBV7-8 and TRBJ2-5, with 13 bases that match TRBD2. V was pared by 5 bases and J by 4 bases, with 7 bases of the junction left unmatched. This CDR3 spans 16 amino acids. Germline-derived CDR1 and CDR2 are SGHVS and FQNEAQ. The CDR3 region has the DNA TGTGCCAGCAGCCACGATGGACTAGCGGGGGTAGAGACCCAGTACTTC. Protein sequence: CASSHDGLAGVETQYF.

The rearrangement uses TRBV2 and TRBJ2-7; D unclear. The V gene lost 6 bases and the J gene lost 3 bases, with 6 bases spanning the gap. The CDR3 length is 11 residues. Germline assignment: CDR1 SNHLY and CDR2 FYNNEI. The CDR3 DNA sequence: TGTGCCAGCAGAACGGGCTACGAGCAGTACTTC. Its protein is CASRTGYEQYF.

The gene calls are TRBV7-3 and TRBJ2-3; TRBD2 aligns across 9 bases. The V gene end was trimmed by 4 bases and the J gene end by 0 bases; junction bases not matched to a gene: 2. The CDR3 has 15 amino acids. Germline lookup yields CDR1 SGHTA and CDR2 FQGTGA. CDR3 amino acids: CASSSSGGSTDTQYF. Written as DNA, the CDR3 is TGTGCCAGCAGCTCAAGCGGGGGGAGCACAGATACGCAGTATTTT.

The CDR3 nucleotides read TGTGCCAGCAGCCTTAGTAGCCTAGGAACCGGGGAGCTGTTTTTT. As protein: CASSLSSLGTGELFF. The J gene is TRBJ2-2, the V gene TRBV11-3; unclear D gene. This CDR3 contains 15 residues. CDR1 is SGHNT and CDR2 is YENEEA in the germline V gene. Between the trimmed V and J ends, which lost 5 bases and 5 bases, there was a span of 15 bases.

The V and J genes are TRBV7-9 and TRBJ1-4, with a possible D match to TRBD1 (5 bases). This CDR3 comprises 16 residues. CDR1 is SEHNR and CDR2 is FQNEAQ in the germline V gene (reference sequence). V lost 5 bases and J lost 6, with 19 bases in between. The CDR3: CASSLFGTQKHEKLFF. The DNA for the CDR3 is TGTGCCAGCAGCCTTTTCGGGACTCAGAAACATGAAAAACTGTTTTTT.

In DNA, the CDR3 is TGTGCCATCGAGGGACAGGGGCAGAATGAGCAGTTCTTC. This encodes CAIEGQGQNEQFF. J is TRBJ2-1 and V is TRBV10-3; 10 bases fit TRBD1. J lost 7 bases, V lost 8 bases, and 5 bases had no gene match. The CDR3 extends over 13 amino acids. Germline V gene sequence: CDR1 ENHRY, CDR2 SYGVKD.

As DNA, the CDR3 is TGTGCCAGCAGCGGAGCCGGGCCCCGGAGGAACACCATATATTTT. Its protein product is CASSGAGPRRNTIYF. This chain connects TRBV6-5 to TRBJ1-3, with no clear D. CDR3 length: 15 amino acids. V was shortened by 6 bases and J by 7 bases, with 19 bases between the two germline ends. The germline gives CDR1 MNHEY, CDR2 SVGAGI.

J is TRBJ1-3 and V is TRBV3-1 (or the pseudogene TRBV3-2), with D possibly being TRBD1 (5 bases). The CDR3 is 15 residues long. V lost 4 bases and J lost 0, with 10 bases in between. The V gene's germline CDR1 is LGHDT and CDR2 YNNKEL (reference sequence). This CDR3 reads CASSPRGGSGNTIYF. The CDR3 DNA is TGTGCCAGCAGCCCTCGGGGGGGCTCTGGAAACACCATATATTTT.

The chain uses TRBV7-2 and TRBJ2-3; 10 bases match TRBD1. The CDR3 spans 15 residues. V lost 6 bases to trimming and J lost 4 bases; unmatched junction nucleotides: 7. Germline CDR1 is SGHTA and CDR2 is FQGNSA. The DNA of the CDR3 is TGTGCCAGCAGTCTGACAGGGGGCAGCGCAGATACGCAGTATTTT. The encoded protein is CASSLTGGSADTQYF. Together with reference TRBV7-2 and TRBJ2-3, the CDR3 gives the full variable domain: GAGVSQSPSNKVTEKGKDVELRCDPISGHTALYWYRQSLGQGLEFLIYFQGNSAPDKSGLPSDRFSAERTGGSVSTLTIQRTQQEDSAVYLCASSLTGGSADTQYFGPGTRLTVL.

This chain connects TRBV7-8 to TRBJ1-2; 8 bases line up with TRBD1. The CDR3 runs to 14 residues. With V trimmed by 5 bases and J by 6 bases, 8 bases remained unmatched. Per germline, CDR1 SGHVS and CDR2 FQNEAQ. The CDR3 DNA follows: TGTGCCAGCAGCACGGACAGGGTTCTTCATGGCTACACCTTC. It translates to CASSTDRVLHGYTF.

This sequence joins TRBV12-3 or TRBV12-4 and TRBJ1-2, with 8 bases lining up with TRBD1. The V segment lost 5 bases and the J segment 4 bases; nucleotides outside the gene matches: 0. The CDR3 is 12 amino acids. CDR3 region: CASSGTGYGYTF. In DNA form, the CDR3 reads TGTGCCAGCAGTGGGACAGGCTATGGCTACACCTTC.

V is TRBV6-2 or TRBV6-3 and J is TRBJ2-6; maybe TRBD1 (5 bases). The CDR3 sequence is 15 residues long. The germline V gene encodes CDR1 MNHEY and CDR2 SVGEGT. With 4 bases removed from V and 0 bases from J, the gap between germline ends came to 7 bases. The CDR3 bases are TGTGCCAGCAGTTTTGACAGCTCTGGGGCCAACGTCCTGACTTTC. Amino acids: CASSFDSSGANVLTF.

The rearrangement uses TRBV4-2 and TRBJ1-2; D is uncertain. Germline-derived CDR1 and CDR2 are LGHNA and YNFKEQ. The CDR3 runs 14 residues. Trimming removed 1 base from V and 5 bases from J, with 11 bases in between. Here the CDR3 DNA reads TGTGCCAGCAGCCAAGCACAGACGACATATGGCTACACCTTC. As protein: CASSQAQTTYGYTF.

The chain recombines TRBV12-3 or TRBV12-4 with TRBJ2-7; 8 bases are a match to TRBD1. The CDR3 is made up of 12 amino acids. V shed 6 bases, J shed 3 bases, and the junction held 1 base outside the gene matches. The CDR3 loop reads CASSDRGYEQYF. The DNA of the CDR3 is TGTGCCAGCAGCGACAGGGGCTACGAGCAGTACTTC.

The chain carries TRBV5-1 and TRBJ1-2, with 9 bases aligning to TRBD1. After removal of 4 bases from V and 11 bases from J, the junction contained 15 bases not matched to a gene. The length of the CDR3 is 15 residues. Germline assignment: CDR1 SGHRS and CDR2 YFSETQ. The CDR3 region has the DNA TGCGCCAGCAGCGGGACCGGGACAGGGAGGGGGATTTACACCTTC. It is translated as CASSGTGTGRGIYTF.

The chain joins TRBV30 to TRBJ1-2; 10 bases are a match to TRBD1. J gave up 8 bases and V 3 bases, and 3 bases lay outside the gene matches. The CDR3 contains 12 residues. Germline V gene lookup returns CDR1 GTSNPN and CDR2 SVGIG (reference sequence). CDR3 DNA sequence: TGTGCCTGGAGGGGGACAGGGGAGGGCTACACCTTC. This codes for CAWRGTGEGYTF.

The V and J genes are TRBV19 and TRBJ1-5; no reliable D call. The germline V gene has CDR1 LNHDA and CDR2 SQIVND (reference sequence). V gave up 8 bases and J gave up 4 bases, with 6 bases separating them. The CDR3 contains 11 residues. The DNA of the CDR3 is TGTGCCAGTGGGCCTAATCAGCCCCAGCATTTT. Its translation: CASGPNQPQHF.

The V call is TRBV27, the J call TRBJ1-2; possible D gene TRBD1, 5 bases. Germline lookup yields CDR1 MNHEY and CDR2 SMNVEV (reference sequence). The CDR3 is 14 residues long. V lost 7 bases and J 2 bases, leaving 14 bases between the germline ends. CDR3 loop: CASKVRAGNYGYTF. CDR3 sequence (DNA): TGTGCCAGCAAAGTTCGCGCAGGGAACTATGGCTACACCTTC.

V gene TRBV10-1 combines with J gene TRBJ1-5; no clear D. The germline V gene encodes CDR1 WNHNN and CDR2 SYGVQD (reference sequence). This CDR3 is built from 14 residues. V lost 6 bases and J 7 bases, leaving 16 bases between the germline ends. Written as DNA, the CDR3 is TGCGCCAGCAGAATCCTATCCCGGGGACAGCCCCAGCATTTT. As protein: CASRILSRGQPQHF.

This sequence joins TRBV12-5 and TRBJ2-2; 7 nucleotides align to TRBD2. The CDR3 runs 15 residues. CDR1 LGHNT and CDR2 FRNRAP come from the germline V gene. V lost 7 bases, J lost 3 bases, and 8 bases stayed unmatched. CDR3 sequence reads: CASAPTRGDTGELFF. The CDR3, as DNA: TGTGCTAGTGCCCCGACCCGGGGGGACACCGGGGAGCTGTTTTTT.